Sequencing of this T cell receptor (beta chain) was carried out in a study of T cells after posttransplantation cyclophosphamide. The protocol was immunoSEQ multiplex PCR, while the TCRdb copy is restricted to in-frame clones and leaves out a portion. Captured here are about 38,000 clones, none seen once; the top ten comprise approximately 6%. Trimming cost V 1 base and J 0 bases; bases outside gene matches: 5. This CDR3 contains 16 residues. CDR1 is SGHAT and CDR2 is FQNNGV in the germline V gene. The rearrangement uses TRBV11-2 and TRBJ1-1; 7 bases map to TRBD1. The clonotype was recovered from a man aged 25-40 years in good health and a related stem cell transplant donor. Material for sequencing was PBMCs. In DNA, the CDR3 is TGTGCCAGCAGCTTAGTCTGGGGACAGATGAACACTGAAGCTTTCTTT. This sequence encodes CASSLVWGQMNTEAFF.